What follows is one T cell receptor beta chain and its context. Its antigen is as yet unknown. These data belong to a study of Ad26.COV2.S vaccination and SARS-CoV-2 variants. Study-level results: The TCR breadth and depth analyses may have understated or missed part of the total T cell responses. While placebo recipients had lower spike-specific TCR breadth, vaccine recipients had more. Comparability of non-spike TCR breadth was observed across vaccine and placebo recipients. Vaccinees reportedly had broad spike-specific CD8+ and CD4+ T cell responses.

The assay was immunoSEQ multiplex PCR, and TCRdb's table has in-frame clones only and misses some. The sample lists over 85,000 clones, roughly 80% occurring once. Per the germline V gene, CDR1 is ENHRY and CDR2 is SYGVKD. V dropped 4 bases and J dropped 4 bases, with 16 bases sitting between them. This CDR3 comprises 15 residues. The specimen was peripheral blood, collected after recovery from COVID-19. The clonotype originates from a human donor who had recovered from COVID-19. V usage is TRBV10-3 and J usage is TRBJ1-1; D remains ambiguous. The CDR3 DNA sequence: TGTGCCATCAGTGGAGGCGGCAGCAGGCCCACTGAAGCTTTCTTT. This gives the protein CAISGGGSRPTEAFF.